The text below deals with one T cell receptor beta chain. Germline lookup yields CDR1 GTSNPN and CDR2 SVGIG (reference sequence). Trimming removed 4 bases from V and 5 bases from J; junction bases left unmatched: 9. The CDR3 has 15 residues. Sequencing used immunoSEQ multiplex PCR; TCRdb keeps in-frame clones, though not all of them. This sample yields around 450,000 clones, of which nearly 90% are seen a single time; about 2% belongs to the top ten. This entry belongs to a study of blood T cell repertoires in COVID-19. V gene TRBV30 combines with J gene TRBJ2-2; 8 bases line up with TRBD2. Sequencing was performed on PBMCs or T cells enriched from blood (not recorded which). The receptor was isolated from a woman between 18 and 29 years old with acute COVID-19. CDR3 nucleotide sequence: TGTGCCTGGAAGGTCCAAGGCGGGAGGACCGGGGAGCTGTTTTTT. Translated: CAWKVQGGRTGELFF.